A single sample is the source of the 26 T cell receptor beta chains below, sequenced in a study of siplizumab effects on memory and regulatory T cells. The method was immunoSEQ multiplex PCR; TCRdb's version includes in-frame clones alone and lacks a portion of them. The sample gives 100,000 or so clones, more than 90% of which show up once; around 2.7% is in the top ten. The sequenced sample was CD4+ T cells sorted from blood. The receptors originated from a human donor in good health. Some clones in this sample may be carry-over from other donors' samples.

The CDR3: CASNTWGASGELFF. CDR3 sequence (DNA): TGCGCCAGCAACACATGGGGGGCGTCCGGGGAGCTGTTTTTT. The J gene is TRBJ2-2, the V gene TRBV4-1; either TRBD1 or TRBD2 may supply D (6 bases each). The V and J ends lost 7 bases and 6 bases respectively, with 15 bases between them. Germline lookup yields CDR1 MGHRA and CDR2 YSYEKL. There are 14 residues in the CDR3.

This chain connects TRBV6-1 to TRBJ1-2, with 7 bases lining up with TRBD1. CDR3 length equals 13 residues. The germline V gene encodes CDR1 MNHNS and CDR2 SASEGT. After removal of 7 bases from V and 5 bases from J, the junction contained 7 bases not matched to a gene. CDR3 sequence: CASTRGAGYGYTF. CDR3 in DNA: TGTGCCAGCACCAGGGGGGCCGGGTATGGCTACACCTTC.

The genes are TRBV28 and TRBJ1-4, with TRBD1 identical over 8 bases. J gave up 1 base and V 6 bases, and 10 bases lay outside the gene matches. In germline, CDR1 is MDHEN, CDR2 SYDVKM. CDR3 length equals 17 residues. The CDR3 bases are TGTGCCAGCAGCCCTGGACAGGGATGGTTAACTAATGAAAAACTGTTTTTT. It is translated as CASSPGQGWLTNEKLFF.

The chain combines TRBV10-3 with TRBJ1-6, with D tentatively TRBD1 (6 bases). Germline V gives CDR1 ENHRY, CDR2 SYGVKD. The CDR3 loop spans 16 amino acids. V lost 0 bases, J lost 7 bases, and 13 bases lay in between. This CDR3 is CAISESSGVGNSPLHF. In DNA, the CDR3 is TGTGCCATCAGTGAGTCGTCAGGGGTGGGAAATTCACCCCTCCACTTT.

This clone was seen repeatedly, ten times or more. This sequence joins TRBV9 and TRBJ1-1; tentatively, D is TRBD1 (6 bases). Germline V gene lookup returns CDR1 SGDLS and CDR2 YYNGEE. The CDR3 length is 14 residues. V dropped 5 bases and J dropped 6 bases, with 17 bases sitting between them. The CDR3 sequence: CASSYRNRAPEAFF. The CDR3 DNA sequence: TGTGCCAGCAGTTATAGAAACAGGGCCCCTGAAGCTTTCTTT.

This sequence joins TRBV6-6 and TRBJ1-2, with TRBD1 as a possible D gene (5 bases). The CDR3 has 12 amino acids. Germline V gives CDR1 MNHNY, CDR2 SVGAGI (reference sequence). V lost 7 bases and J 3 bases, leaving 9 bases between the germline ends. CDR3 coding DNA: TGTGCCAGCACACGGGACCACTATGGCTACACCTTC. Amino acid sequence: CASTRDHYGYTF.

The rearrangement uses TRBV29-1 and TRBJ2-6; the match to TRBD2 covers 9 bases. This CDR3 spans 17 amino acids. Per the germline V gene, CDR1 is SQVTM and CDR2 is ANQGSEA. V dropped 4 bases and J dropped 1; count of bases not matched to a gene: 8. CDR3 loop: CSVGRGRALSGANVLTF. The CDR3 bases are TGCAGCGTTGGTCGCGGGAGGGCCTTATCTGGGGCCAACGTCCTGACTTTC.

The V gene is TRBV19, the J gene TRBJ2-3; 8 nucleotides line up with TRBD1. The CDR3 has 18 amino acids. CDR1 and CDR2 (germline): LNHDA, SQIVND (reference sequence). V shed 7 bases, J shed 4 bases, and the junction held 19 bases outside the gene matches. Here the CDR3 reads CASTPFWPGTGPPDTQYF. CDR3 DNA: TGTGCCAGTACCCCCTTCTGGCCCGGGACAGGACCCCCAGATACGCAGTATTTT.

The rearrangement joins TRBV5-1 to TRBJ1-1; tentatively, D is TRBD1 (6 bases). V was cut by 0 bases and J by 0 bases, with 15 bases left in between. CDR1 SGHRS and CDR2 YFSETQ come from the germline V gene. CDR3 size: 17 residues. The DNA of the CDR3 is TGCGCCAGCAGCTTGGCATACGGGACACCGTTGAACACTGAAGCTTTCTTT. Amino acids: CASSLAYGTPLNTEAFF.

The rearrangement links TRBV5-1 to TRBJ2-5, with TRBD1 matching over 7 bases. The closer fit of TRBJ2-7 to the DNA end suggests the J call may be wrong. Per the germline V gene, CDR1 is SGHRS and CDR2 is YFSETQ. The length of the CDR3 is 15 residues. CDR3 DNA sequence: TGCGCCAGCAGCTTGGCCGGGACAGTAACCTACGAGCAGTACTTC. Its translation: CASSLAGTVTYEQYF.

V gene TRBV5-4 combines with J gene TRBJ2-3; 12 bases are a match to TRBD2. The germline V gene encodes CDR1 SGHNT and CDR2 YYREEE (reference sequence). CDR3 length: 17 residues. V was pared by 4 bases and J by 6 bases, with 12 bases of the junction left unmatched. The CDR3 protein is CASSPSGRAGNVDTQYF. The CDR3 bases are TGTGCCAGCAGCCCTAGCGGGAGGGCCGGTAATGTTGATACGCAGTATTTT.

This rearrangement joins TRBV10-3 to TRBJ2-2, with a tentative D call TRBD1 (6 bases). V was shortened by 10 bases and J by 5 bases, with 11 bases between the two germline ends. The V gene's germline CDR1 is ENHRY and CDR2 SYGVKD. This CDR3 has 12 amino acids. The CDR3 coding sequence is TGTGCCACTTCACAGGGAACCGGGGAGCTGTTTTTT. Amino acid sequence: CATSQGTGELFF.

The gene calls are TRBV7-6 and TRBJ2-7, with TRBD1 matching 9 bases. The CDR3 is 15 amino acids. Losses at the gene ends were 5 bases for V and 6 bases for J; bases not matched to a gene: 11. CDR1 is SGHVS and CDR2 is FNYEAQ in the germline V gene. The CDR3 here is CASSPVRDRASEQYF. The DNA of the CDR3 is TGTGCCAGCAGCCCCGTACGGGACAGGGCTTCCGAGCAGTACTTC. The full variable domain, rest sourced from reference TRBV7-6 and TRBJ2-7, is GAGVSQSPRYKVTKRGQDVALRCDPISGHVSLYWYRQALGQGPEFLTYFNYEAQQDKSGLPNDRFSAERPEGSISTLTIQRTEQRDSAMYRCASSPVRDRASEQYFGPGTRLTVT.

The chain joins TRBV27 to TRBJ1-1; TRBD1 aligns across 7 bases. With 5 bases clipped from V and 2 bases from J, the junction kept 8 bases outside the gene matches. The CDR3 has 15 residues. Germline V gene sequence: CDR1 MNHEY, CDR2 SMNVEV (reference sequence). The CDR3 loop reads CASSPRGLGNTEAFF. Written as DNA, the CDR3 is TGTGCCAGCAGTCCTAGGGGGCTGGGAAACACTGAAGCTTTCTTT.

This rearrangement joins TRBV2 to TRBJ1-5; tentative D call: TRBD1 (5 bases). The CDR3 contains 15 residues. Germline V gene data show CDR1 as SNHLY and CDR2 as FYNNEI. V lost 6 bases and J 2 bases, leaving 14 bases between the germline ends. The CDR3 DNA reads TGTGCCAGCAGAACAGCAGGGACTGGCAATCAGCCCCAGCATTTT. Translated, it gives CASRTAGTGNQPQHF.

This sequence joins TRBV7-9 and TRBJ2-6; D remains unclear. The ends were cut back, 1 base at V and 1 base at J, with 8 bases in the middle. Germline CDR1 reads SEHNR; CDR2 reads FQNEAQ (reference sequence). The CDR3 spans 16 residues. The CDR3 reads CASSLDTVSGANVLTF. CDR3 DNA: TGTGCCAGCAGCTTAGACACGGTTTCTGGGGCCAACGTCCTGACTTTC.

The rearrangement joins TRBV28 to TRBJ2-7; unclear D gene. CDR1 is MDHEN, CDR2 SYDVKM, per germline. The CDR3 length is 14 residues. Trimming removed 3 bases at V and 12 bases at J, with 21 bases between. In DNA, the CDR3 is TGTGCCAGCAGTTTTTTTCAAGATGGCGGACCTCCGTACTTC. Translated: CASSFFQDGGPPYF.

The chain carries TRBV5-1 and TRBJ2-7; 8 bases align to TRBD1. The J segment lost 4 bases and the V segment lost 3 bases, leaving 3 bases of the junction unmatched. Germline CDR1 is SGHRS and CDR2 is YFSETQ. This CDR3 spans 13 amino acids. The CDR3 loop reads CASSSGQGYEQYF. The DNA of the CDR3 is TGCGCCAGCAGCTCCGGACAGGGATACGAGCAGTACTTC.

Regarding this clone: The sample holds other DNA sequences that translate to the same CDR3. The rearrangement joins TRBV5-1 to TRBJ1-1; no firm D call. The germline gives CDR1 SGHRS, CDR2 YFSETQ. Deletions cut 4 bases from V and 1 base from J, with 8 bases between. The CDR3 covers 13 residues. The CDR3 DNA is TGCGCCAGCAGCCTAGAACAGAACACTGAAGCTTTCTTT. Protein: CASSLEQNTEAFF.

This chain connects TRBV11-2 to TRBJ1-2; tentatively, D is TRBD1 (5 bases). The germline V and J ends were trimmed by 7 bases and 2 bases, with 17 bases remaining between them. The V gene's germline CDR1 is SGHAT and CDR2 FQNNGV. The length of the CDR3 is 15 residues. The CDR3 DNA is TGTGCCAGCACCCAACTCCGGGACGGGAACTATGGCTACACCTTC. Amino acid sequence: CASTQLRDGNYGYTF.

The chain employs TRBV20-1 and TRBJ2-1; TRBD2 is a possible D gene (5 bases). Germline assignment: CDR1 DFQATT and CDR2 SNEGSKA (reference sequence). CDR3 length equals 11 residues. Trimming shortened V by 6 bases and J by 15 bases, and 18 bases separated the two germline ends. CDR3 amino acids: CSAREVLVGFF. In DNA, the CDR3 is TGCAGTGCCCGGGAAGTACTAGTGGGGTTCTTC.

This clone was seen a few times. This sample includes further DNA sequences coding for the same CDR3. The CDR3 DNA follows: TGCGCCAGCAGCTTGGCAGGCTCTGGGGCCAACGTCCTGACTTTC. Amino acids: CASSLAGSGANVLTF. V usage is TRBV5-1 and J usage is TRBJ2-6; no firm D call. Germline CDR1 is SGHRS and CDR2 is YFSETQ. This CDR3 is built from 15 residues. Trimming removed 0 bases from V and 0 bases from J, with 4 bases in between.

The chain employs TRBV6-5 and TRBJ2-6; D remains unclear. V lost 0 bases to trimming and J lost 0 bases, with 6 bases between them. Germline V CDR1 and CDR2: MNHEY, SVGAGI. The CDR3 extends over 16 amino acids. CDR3 sequence: CASSYSPFSGANVLTF. The CDR3 DNA follows: TGTGCCAGCAGTTACTCGCCTTTCTCTGGGGCCAACGTCCTGACTTTC.

The V and J genes are TRBV5-1 and TRBJ2-1; 7 positions match TRBD2. Germline trimming cut 0 bases from V and 9 bases from J; bases unmatched to any gene: 3. Germline assignment: CDR1 SGHRS and CDR2 YFSETQ. The CDR3 is made up of 13 amino acids. CDR3 sequence reads: CASSLDPGGEQFF. CDR3 nucleotides: TGCGCCAGCAGCTTGGATCCGGGGGGTGAGCAGTTCTTC.

This clone was seen a single time. This sequence joins TRBV11-2 and TRBJ2-3, with TRBD2 matching over 10 bases. The germline V gene encodes CDR1 SGHAT and CDR2 FQNNGV. The V gene end was trimmed by 5 bases and the J gene end by 3 bases; junction bases not matched to a gene: 5. The CDR3 covers 15 residues. The CDR3 sequence is CASSISGRGTDTQYF. CDR3 in DNA: TGTGCCAGCAGCATAAGCGGGAGGGGTACAGATACGCAGTATTTT.

The chain joins TRBV27 to TRBJ2-1; the D is unclear. Deletions cut 2 bases from V and 8 bases from J, with 13 bases between. The germline V gene has CDR1 MNHEY and CDR2 SMNVEV (reference sequence). The CDR3 totals 14 residues. DNA of the CDR3: TGTGCCAGCAGTTTAGTACCCCCTCGTGATGAGCAGTTCTTC. It translates to CASSLVPPRDEQFF.